A single sample gave rise to the 26 T cell receptor gamma chains below, sequenced in a study of human gamma delta and Vdelta1 T cells. TCRdb re-analyzed the PCR reads via CATT. This table holds several thousand gamma-chain clones, 40% to 50% found once. These receptors are not linked to any known antigen. Sequencing was done on a sample of Vdelta1 gamma-delta T cells from blood grown in culture (DOT cells). These receptor sequences come from a human donor in good health.

This clone was detected once. The rearrangement joins TRGV2 to TRGJP2. CDR3 size: 15 residues. Germline V lookup: CDR1 EGSNGY, CDR2 YDSYNSKV. The ends lost 2 bases at V and 2 bases at J; junction bases unmatched: 5. The CDR3 reads CATWDAISSDWIKTF. CDR3 DNA: TGTGCCACCTGGGACGCTATAAGTAGTGATTGGATCAAGACGTTT.

The chain couples TRGV3 to TRGJ1 or TRGJ2. CDR1 and CDR2 (germline): VTNTFY, YDVSTARD (reference sequence). With V trimmed by 0 bases and J by 6 bases, 8 bases remained unmatched. The CDR3 runs to 14 residues. The CDR3 is CATWDRPMGYKKLF. DNA for the CDR3: TGTGCCACCTGGGACAGGCCGATGGGTTATAAGAAACTCTTT.

This chain connects TRGV8 to TRGJP2. The CDR3 has 17 residues. The ends lost 1 base at V and 0 bases at J; junction bases unmatched: 8. Germline V CDR1 and CDR2: VENAVY, YDSYNSRV. DNA for the CDR3: TGTGCCACCTGGGATAGCCGGTCCAATAGTAGTGATTGGATCAAGACGTTT. It is translated as CATWDSRSNSSDWIKTF.

V gene TRGV10 combines with J gene TRGJ1 or TRGJ2. TRGV10 is noted as an ORF with a role that remains uncertain. This CDR3 contains 13 residues. Trimming took 8 bases from V and 0 from J; bases not matched to a gene: 5. For the CDR3, the DNA is TGTGCTGCGTGGAAATCGAATTATTATAAGAAACTCTTT. Its translation: CAAWKSNYYKKLF.

The chain uses TRGV8 and TRGJP1. V lost 3 bases to trimming and J lost 8 bases; unmatched junction nucleotides: 9. From germline, CDR1 is VENAVY and CDR2 YDSYNSRV. The CDR3 is made up of 14 amino acids. The CDR3 DNA reads TGTGCCACCTGGGATGATGGACCAGGTTGGTTCAAGATATTT. This sequence encodes CATWDDGPGWFKIF.

This chain connects TRGV8 to TRGJP2. Germline lookup yields CDR1 VENAVY and CDR2 YDSYNSRV. Losses at the gene ends were 5 bases for V and 6 bases for J; bases not matched to a gene: 9. The CDR3 has 14 residues. The CDR3 DNA reads TGTGCCACCTGGGCCATGGGGGGTGATTGGATCAAGACGTTT. Protein: CATWAMGGDWIKTF.

With regard to this clone: At one of its ends the junction is not consistent with the germline gene, which may arise from a read error. The chain joins TRGV9 to TRGJ1 or TRGJ2. CDR3 length: 13 residues. The V gene's germline CDR1 is GITISATS and CDR2 ISYDGTV (reference sequence). CDR3 in DNA: TGTGCCTTGTGGGAGGTGCTCGATTATAAGAACCTCTTT. It specifies CALWEVLDYKNLF.

V and J are TRGV8 and TRGJP2. The CDR3 sequence is 16 residues long. CDR1 is VENAVY, CDR2 YDSYNSRV, per germline. V lost 4 bases and J lost 6; bases outside the gene matches: 14. This CDR3 is CATWERRRIGDWIKTF. In nucleotides, the CDR3 is TGTGCCACCTGGGAAAGGCGGCGGATAGGTGATTGGATCAAGACGTTT.

Points on this clone: It is unclear where the CDR3 begins or ends on the DNA, so no DNA is shown, and the CDR3 is as TCRdb lists it. The chain has TRGV11 and TRGJP2. TRGV11 is classed as an ORF, of uncertain function. The CDR3 spans 15 residues, counting both ends. CDR3 protein: CTTVPAGSSDWIKTF.

V gene TRGV9 combines with J gene TRGJ1 or TRGJ2. The CDR3 has 15 amino acids. Germline V CDR1 and CDR2: GITISATS, ISYDGTV (reference sequence). Trimming took 2 bases from V and 4 from J; bases not matched to a gene: 11. The CDR3 is CALWEASKGYYKKLF. CDR3 sequence (DNA): TGTGCCTTGTGGGAGGCCTCCAAGGGATATTATAAGAAACTCTTT.

As regards this clone: The identical CDR3 is also encoded by other nucleotide sequences in the sample. V usage is TRGV9 and J usage is TRGJ1 or TRGJ2. This CDR3 has 9 residues. The germline gives CDR1 GITISATS, CDR2 ISYDGTV (reference sequence). Unmatched junction bases numbered 2, after V lost 5 bases and J lost 10 bases. The chain's CDR3 is CALWGKKLF. Here the CDR3 DNA reads TGTGCCTTGTGGGGGAAGAAACTCTTT.

This clone was observed a handful of times. This chain links TRGV9 with TRGJ1 or TRGJ2. V gave up 2 bases and J gave up 7 bases; unmatched junction bases: 11. CDR1 and CDR2 from the germline V gene are GITISATS and ISYDGTV (reference sequence). The CDR3 contains 14 residues. The CDR3, as DNA: TGTGCCTTGTGGGAGGGACTCGGTGGATATAAGAAACTCTTT. It codes for CALWEGLGGYKKLF.

This clone was counted a few times. This sample also contains other DNA sequences that code for the same CDR3. The chain uses TRGV2 and TRGJ1 or TRGJ2. Germline loops: CDR1 EGSNGY, CDR2 YDSYNSKV. This CDR3 region has 11 residues. V was pared by 0 bases and J by 12 bases, with 5 bases of the junction left unmatched. This CDR3 is CATWDGLRKLF. As DNA, the CDR3 is TGTGCCACCTGGGACGGGCTAAGGAAACTCTTT.

Comment on this clone: A much larger clone lies one base from this, so it may be a read error. The chain combines TRGV4 with TRGJ1 or TRGJ2. The CDR3 consists of 12 residues. V lost 4 bases to trimming and J lost 2 bases; unmatched junction nucleotides: 2. Germline V gene data show CDR1 as EGSTGY and CDR2 as YDSYTSSV. The CDR3 loop is CATWEDYYKKLF. DNA for the CDR3: TGTGCCACCTGGGAAGATTATTATAAGAAACTCTTT.

This clone was counted between two and nine times. The chain joins TRGV10 to TRGJ1 or TRGJ2. TRGV10 is annotated as an ORF whose role is uncertain. The CDR3 totals 11 residues. Trimming took 9 bases from V and 3 from J; bases not matched to a gene: 3. The CDR3 DNA is TGTGCTGCGTGCCCTTATTATAAGAAACTCTTT. Translation: CAACPYYKKLF.

This clone was detected only a few times. V usage is TRGV4 and J usage is TRGJP2. This CDR3 spans 13 amino acids. Germline V gives CDR1 EGSTGY, CDR2 YDSYTSSV. The J segment lost 15 bases and the V segment lost 0 bases, leaving 10 bases of the junction unmatched. The CDR3 DNA sequence: TGTGCCACCTGGGATGGGCCTGGGAAGGTCAAGACGTTT. As protein: CATWDGPGKVKTF.

Comment on this clone: One junction end does not reproduce the germline sequence, and a read error may be involved. Other DNA sequences in the sample encode the same CDR3. The V and J genes are TRGV10 and TRGJP1. TRGV10 is an ORF for which the function is uncertain. The CDR3 is 16 amino acids. CDR3 nucleotides: TGTGCTGCGTGGGATGGGGATAATACCACTGGTTGGTTCAAGATATTC. Protein sequence: CAAWDGDNTTGWFKIF.

The chain uses TRGV9 and TRGJP2. In germline, CDR1 is GITISATS, CDR2 ISYDGTV (reference sequence). V was pared by 2 bases and J by 0 bases, with 3 bases of the junction left unmatched. The length of the CDR3 is 15 residues. CDR3 bases: TGTGCCTTGTGGGAGGCTAATAGTAGTGATTGGATCAAGACGTTT. It encodes CALWEANSSDWIKTF.

V gene TRGV10 combines with J gene TRGJ1 or TRGJ2. TRGV10 is an ORF, with its function uncertain. The junction had 8 bases not matched to a gene; V was cut back by 8 bases and J by 9 bases. The length of the CDR3 is 11 residues. The CDR3 DNA follows: TGTGCTGCGTGGGATTCGTGTAAGAAACTCTTT. Amino acids: CAAWDSCKKLF.

This sequence joins TRGV3 and TRGJ1 or TRGJ2. The CDR3 is 10 amino acids. The germline gives CDR1 VTNTFY, CDR2 YDVSTARD (reference sequence). V shed 3 bases, J shed 9 bases, and the junction held 2 bases outside the gene matches. The CDR3 DNA follows: TGTGCCACCTGGGACCCTAAGAAACTCTTT. It translates to CATWDPKKLF.

This clone was picked up one time. This chain connects TRGV9 to TRGJ1 or TRGJ2. Germline values: CDR1 GITISATS, CDR2 ISYDGTV (reference sequence). The CDR3 is 12 amino acids. V shed 6 bases, J shed 3 bases, and the junction held 5 bases outside the gene matches. This CDR3 reads CALWTLYYKKLF. CDR3 nucleotides: TGTGCCTTGTGGACCCTTTATTATAAGAAACTCTTT.

The chain links TRGV10 to TRGJP1. TRGV10 is an open reading frame whose function is uncertain. This CDR3 is 19 amino acids long. The ends lost 8 bases at V and 0 bases at J; junction bases unmatched: 19. The CDR3 DNA reads TGTGCTGCGTGGGATAGGGACGTAGGATCGTATACCACTGGTTGGTTCAAGATATTT. Protein product: CAAWDRDVGSYTTGWFKIF.

J is TRGJ1 or TRGJ2 and V is TRGV3. Germline-derived CDR1 and CDR2 are VTNTFY and YDVSTARD (reference sequence). CDR3 length: 17 amino acids. V lost 6 bases and J lost 0; bases outside the gene matches: 17. CDR3 region: CATWRPWAKGNYYKKLF. CDR3 nucleotide sequence: TGTGCCACCTGGAGGCCTTGGGCGAAGGGGAATTATTATAAGAAACTCTTT.

This clone appeared a few times. The chain uses TRGV2 and TRGJ1 or TRGJ2. Germline V lookup: CDR1 EGSNGY, CDR2 YDSYNSKV. V shed 1 base and J 7 bases; nucleotides not matched to a gene: 10. CDR3 size: 14 residues. The CDR3 spells CATWDGPQKYKKLF. CDR3 in DNA: TGTGCCACCTGGGACGGCCCCCAGAAATATAAGAAACTCTTT.

About this clone: The junction shows a germline mismatch at one end, possibly a read error. Other DNA sequences of this sample code for an identical CDR3. The J gene is TRGJ1 or TRGJ2, the V gene TRGV10. TRGV10 is labeled an ORF, and its function is uncertain. The CDR3 covers 16 residues. The DNA of the CDR3 is TGTGCGGCGTGGGATTACTCCACGGCCTCTTATTATAAGAAACTCTTT. This encodes CAAWDYSTASYYKKLF.

This clone came up a few times. Within the sample, other DNA sequences also encode this same CDR3. V is TRGV4 and J is TRGJ1 or TRGJ2. V dropped 1 base and J dropped 0; count of bases not matched to a gene: 3. Looked up from germline, CDR1 is EGSTGY and CDR2 is YDSYTSSV. The CDR3 has 14 residues. As DNA, the CDR3 is TGTGCCACCTGGGATGGCCGGAATTATTATAAGAAACTCTTT. Its protein product is CATWDGRNYYKKLF.